One sample yielded the 18 T cell receptor beta chains listed below, sequenced in a study of cytomegalovirus exposure and HLA in healthy donors. 60 Vbeta and 13 Jbeta primers were used in PCR. Assay: immunoSEQ multiplex PCR; the TCRdb copy retains only in-frame clones and omits some. Of 55,000 to 80,000 clones in the sample, about 81% are singletons; the top ten hold roughly 12%. Source material: PBMCs. Every receptor here comes from a man in his 70s in good health and CMV-seronegative.

This clone occurred once. The chain has TRBV28 and TRBJ1-1; 8 bases align to TRBD1. Trimming cost V 3 bases and J 8 bases; bases outside gene matches: 20. Germline V lookup: CDR1 MDHEN, CDR2 SYDVKM. The CDR3 runs 18 residues. CDR3 protein: CASSLWGLSTGGVPEAFF. CDR3 sequence (DNA): TGTGCCAGCAGTTTGTGGGGACTTAGTACAGGGGGTGTACCCGAAGCTTTCTTT.

In its sample, this clone was seen once. This chain connects TRBV5-1 to TRBJ2-4; the match to TRBD1 covers 7 bases. Germline lookup yields CDR1 SGHRS and CDR2 YFSETQ. Losses at the gene ends were 4 bases for V and 0 bases for J; bases not matched to a gene: 10. The CDR3 runs 17 residues. DNA of the CDR3: TGCGCCAGCAGCCATGGGACAGATTTTCTAGCCAAAAACATTCAGTACTTC. Residues: CASSHGTDFLAKNIQYF.

Only a few counts were recorded for this clone. V and J are TRBV5-1 and TRBJ2-7; 8 bases are a match to TRBD1. Germline loops: CDR1 SGHRS, CDR2 YFSETQ. This CDR3 spans 14 amino acids. J lost 3 bases, V lost 2 bases, and 4 bases had no gene match. The CDR3 nucleotides are TGCGCCAGCAGCTTCCAACAGGGGGACTACGAGCAGTACTTC. The encoded protein is CASSFQQGDYEQYF. Supplemented by reference TRBV5-1 and TRBJ2-7, the full variable domain reads KAGVTQTPRYLIKTRGQQVTLSCSPISGHRSVSWYQQTPGQGLQFLFEYFSETQRNKGNFPGRFSGRQFSNSRSEMNVSTLELGDSALYLCASSFQQGDYEQYFGPGTRLTVT.

The V and J genes are TRBV6-1 and TRBJ1-4; 8 nucleotides line up with TRBD1. Germline V gene data show CDR1 as MNHNS and CDR2 as SASEGT. V gave up 5 bases and J gave up 11 bases; unmatched junction bases: 10. This CDR3 is 14 amino acids long. For the CDR3, the DNA is TGTGCCAGCAGTCCCGACAGGGGCCGGGGGAAACTGTTTTTT. Protein product: CASSPDRGRGKLFF.

The V call is TRBV18, the J call TRBJ2-1; 11 bases map to TRBD1. V lost 5 bases, J lost 6 bases, and 3 bases stayed unmatched. The CDR3 has 14 amino acids. CDR1 and CDR2 (germline): KGHSH, LQKENI. In DNA, the CDR3 is TGTGCCAGCTCAACGGGACAGGGGGTCAATGAGCAGTTCTTC. It translates to CASSTGQGVNEQFF.

This clone was seen a handful of times. This rearrangement joins TRBV27 to TRBJ2-5, with a possible D match to TRBD1 (6 bases). The germline V gene encodes CDR1 MNHEY and CDR2 SMNVEV (reference sequence). Trimming took off 6 bases at V and 1 base at J, with 9 bases between the two ends. The CDR3 consists of 13 residues. This CDR3 is CASSHRAQETQYF. The CDR3 region has the DNA TGTGCCAGCAGCCACAGGGCCCAAGAGACCCAGTACTTC.

V usage is TRBV7-8 and J usage is TRBJ1-1; 7 nucleotides match TRBD1. The J segment lost 3 bases and the V segment lost 2 bases, leaving 12 bases of the junction unmatched. Germline V CDR1 and CDR2: SGHVS, FQNEAQ. The CDR3 covers 17 residues. CDR3 sequence (DNA): TGTGCCAGCAGCTTACGTTGGGGACACCAGGGGGACACTGAAGCTTTCTTT. It codes for CASSLRWGHQGDTEAFF.

This chain uses TRBV6-5 with TRBJ1-1, with a possible D match to TRBD1 (6 bases). V lost 3 bases and J lost 2, with 13 bases in between. Germline V gene data show CDR1 as MNHEY and CDR2 as SVGAGI. The CDR3 is 15 amino acids. CDR3 protein: CASSYQGQSNTEAFF. The CDR3 DNA reads as TGTGCCAGCAGTTATCAGGGGCAATCAAACACTGAAGCTTTCTTT.

This chain joins TRBV7-3 and TRBJ2-7; 8 nucleotides line up with TRBD1. The CDR3 extends over 15 amino acids. The germline CDR1 and CDR2 sequences are SGHTA and FQGTGA. Trimming took 6 bases from V and 5 from J; bases not matched to a gene: 12. The CDR3 coding sequence is TGTGCCAGCAGTCCCCGGCAGGGGGCAAGGAACGAGCAGTACTTC. Translation: CASSPRQGARNEQYF.

The chain links TRBV6-1 to TRBJ1-1; maybe TRBD1 (6 bases). Trimming removed 4 bases at V and 2 bases at J, with 14 bases between. CDR1 is MNHNS and CDR2 is SASEGT in the germline V gene. The CDR3 consists of 15 residues. The CDR3 loop reads CASSAIQGRNTEAFF. The CDR3 bases are TGTGCCAGCAGTGCCATACAGGGTAGAAACACTGAAGCTTTCTTT.

The V gene is TRBV30, the J gene TRBJ2-2; the match to TRBD1 covers 7 bases. This CDR3 is 15 amino acids long. The J segment lost 1 base and the V segment lost 4 bases, leaving 6 bases of the junction unmatched. The V gene's germline CDR1 is GTSNPN and CDR2 SVGIG (reference sequence). CDR3 in amino acids: CAWMPWTGNTGELFF. Written as DNA, the CDR3 is TGTGCCTGGATGCCTTGGACAGGGAACACCGGGGAGCTGTTTTTT.

This clone is a singleton in its sample. The V gene is TRBV11-2, the J gene TRBJ1-6, with D tentatively TRBD1 (6 bases). The length of the CDR3 is 14 residues. Germline V gives CDR1 SGHAT, CDR2 FQNNGV. The V end lost 5 bases, the J end lost 6 bases, and 11 bases lay between the germline ends. The CDR3 loop reads CASSPTGTNSPLHF. The CDR3 nucleotides are TGTGCCAGCAGCCCAACAGGGACTAATTCACCCCTCCACTTT.

The chain has TRBV27 and TRBJ2-5; 10 nucleotides align to TRBD1. The DNA end lines up better with TRBJ2-7; the J call may be wrong. This CDR3 region has 12 residues. Germline loops: CDR1 MNHEY, CDR2 SMNVEV (reference sequence). The CDR3 DNA sequence: TGTGCCAGCAGGGGACAGGGGTACGAGCAGTACTTC. This codes for CASRGQGYEQYF.

Comments on this clone: The germline gene is not matched at one end of the junction; a read error may be the cause. The J gene is TRBJ2-1, the V gene TRBV7-7, with 12 bases matching TRBD2. This CDR3 spans 16 amino acids. Per germline, CDR1 SSHAT and CDR2 FNYEAQ (reference sequence). The CDR3 protein is CASSLAGLAGYNEQFF. CDR3 bases: TGTGCTAGCAGCTTAGCGGGACTAGCGGGTTACAATGAGCAGTTCTTC.

This clone was counted a single time. This sequence joins TRBV7-2 and TRBJ2-7; TRBD1 is a possible D gene (5 bases). The CDR3 extends over 13 amino acids. CDR1 is SGHTA and CDR2 is FQGNSA in the germline V gene. Trimming removed 5 bases at V and 3 bases at J, with 11 bases between. CDR3 sequence (DNA): TGTGCCAGCAGCGGGGCAGGCAGCTACGAGCAGTACTTC. Its protein product is CASSGAGSYEQYF.

CDR3 amino acids: CASSLPGNYGYTF. The CDR3 DNA reads as TGTGCCAGCAGCTTACCCGGGAACTATGGCTACACCTTC. The chain couples TRBV11-2 to TRBJ1-2, with D unclear. Trimming cost V 2 bases and J 2 bases, with 6 bases left between them. Germline-derived CDR1 and CDR2 are SGHAT and FQNNGV. This CDR3 is built from 13 residues.

The gene calls are TRBV6-1 and TRBJ2-1, with D hard to call. Germline CDR1 reads MNHNS; CDR2 reads SASEGT. The V gene lost 2 bases and the J gene lost 5 bases, with 13 bases spanning the gap. The CDR3 loop spans 15 amino acids. CDR3 bases: TGTGCCAGCAGTGAATCTTCGTGGCAGAACAATGAGCAGTTCTTC. It specifies CASSESSWQNNEQFF.

The chain carries TRBV2 and TRBJ2-2, with a possible D match to TRBD1 (5 bases). The germline V and J ends were trimmed by 2 bases and 6 bases, with 16 bases remaining between them. CDR3 length: 16 amino acids. CDR1 is SNHLY and CDR2 is FYNNEI in the germline V gene. The CDR3 DNA follows: TGTGCCAGCAGTGAACAGGGTCCAGCAAACGCCGGGGAGCTGTTTTTT. Protein product: CASSEQGPANAGELFF. The whole variable domain, filled in from reference TRBV2 and TRBJ2-2, reads EPEVTQTPSHQVTQMGQEVILRCVPISNHLYFYWYRQILGQKVEFLVSFYNNEISEKSEIFDDQFSVERPDGSNFTLKIRSTKLEDSAMYFCASSEQGPANAGELFFGEGSRLTVL.